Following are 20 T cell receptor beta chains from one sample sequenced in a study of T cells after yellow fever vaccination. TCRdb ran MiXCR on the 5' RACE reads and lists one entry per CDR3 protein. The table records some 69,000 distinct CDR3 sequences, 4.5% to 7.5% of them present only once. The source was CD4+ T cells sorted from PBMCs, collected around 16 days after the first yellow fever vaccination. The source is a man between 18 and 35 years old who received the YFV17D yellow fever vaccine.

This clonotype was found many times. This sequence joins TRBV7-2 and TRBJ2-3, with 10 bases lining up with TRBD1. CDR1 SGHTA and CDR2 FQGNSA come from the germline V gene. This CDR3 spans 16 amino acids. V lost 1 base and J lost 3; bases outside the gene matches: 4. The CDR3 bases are TGTGCCAGCAGCTTAGAGGGACAGGGGTGGACAGATACGCAGTATTTT. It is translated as CASSLEGQGWTDTQYF.

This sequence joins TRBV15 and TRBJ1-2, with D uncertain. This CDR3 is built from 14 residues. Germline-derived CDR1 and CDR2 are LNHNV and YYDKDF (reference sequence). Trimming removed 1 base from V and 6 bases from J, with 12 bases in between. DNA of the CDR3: TGTGCCACCAGCAGAGCCCCGGGGTGGGATGGCTACACCTTC. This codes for CATSRAPGWDGYTF. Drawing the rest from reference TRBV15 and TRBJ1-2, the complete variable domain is DAMVIQNPRYQVTQFGKPVTLSCSQTLNHNVMYWYQQKSSQAPKLLFHYYDKDFNNEADTPDNFQSRRPNTSFCFLDIRSPGLGDTAMYLCATSRAPGWDGYTFGSGTRLTVV.

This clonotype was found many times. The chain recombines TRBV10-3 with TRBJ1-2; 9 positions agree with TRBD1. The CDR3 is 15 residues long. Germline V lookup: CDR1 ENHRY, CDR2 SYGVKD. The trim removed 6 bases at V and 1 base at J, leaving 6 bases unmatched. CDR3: CAIRGTGGVNYGYTF. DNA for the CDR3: TGTGCCATCAGGGGAACAGGGGGCGTTAACTATGGCTACACCTTC.

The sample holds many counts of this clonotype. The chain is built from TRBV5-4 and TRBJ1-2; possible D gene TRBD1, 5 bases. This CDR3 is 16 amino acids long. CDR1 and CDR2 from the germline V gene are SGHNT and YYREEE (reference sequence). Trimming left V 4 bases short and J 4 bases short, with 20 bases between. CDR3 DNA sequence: TGTGCCAGCAGCGGCGGGGGTAGCCCCGCGTCCTATGGCTACACCTTC. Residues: CASSGGGSPASYGYTF.

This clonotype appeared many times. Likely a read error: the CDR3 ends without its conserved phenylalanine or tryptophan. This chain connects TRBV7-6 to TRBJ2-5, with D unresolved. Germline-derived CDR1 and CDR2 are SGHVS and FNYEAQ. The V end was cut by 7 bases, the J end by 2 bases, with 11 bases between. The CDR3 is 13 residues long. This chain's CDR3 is CASTFRQQETQYL. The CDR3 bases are TGTGCCAGCACGTTCAGGCAACAAGAGACCCAGTACTTA.

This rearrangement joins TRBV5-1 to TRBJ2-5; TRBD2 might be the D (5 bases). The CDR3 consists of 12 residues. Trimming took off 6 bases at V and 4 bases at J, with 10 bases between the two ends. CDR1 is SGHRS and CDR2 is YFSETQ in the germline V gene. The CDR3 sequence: CASTLEGETQYF. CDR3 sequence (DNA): TGCGCCAGCACCCTTGAGGGAGAGACCCAGTACTTC.

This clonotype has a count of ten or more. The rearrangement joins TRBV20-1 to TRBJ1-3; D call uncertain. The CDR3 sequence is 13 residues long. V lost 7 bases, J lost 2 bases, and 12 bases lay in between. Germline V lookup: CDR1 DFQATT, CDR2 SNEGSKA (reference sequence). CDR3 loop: CSVPFGPGNTIYF. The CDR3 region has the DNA TGCAGTGTCCCCTTCGGGCCTGGAAACACCATATATTTT.

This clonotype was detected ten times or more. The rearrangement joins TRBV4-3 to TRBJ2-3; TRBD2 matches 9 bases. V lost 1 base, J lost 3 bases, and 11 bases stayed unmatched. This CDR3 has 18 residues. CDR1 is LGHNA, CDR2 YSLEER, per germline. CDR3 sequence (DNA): TGCGCCAGCAGCCAAGTTTGGGAGCGGGGGGCCGATACAGATACGCAGTATTTT. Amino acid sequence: CASSQVWERGADTDTQYF.

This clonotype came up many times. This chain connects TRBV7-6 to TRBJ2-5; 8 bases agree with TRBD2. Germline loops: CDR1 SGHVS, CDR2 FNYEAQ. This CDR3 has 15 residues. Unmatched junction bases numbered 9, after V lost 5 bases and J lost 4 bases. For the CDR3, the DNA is TGTGCCAGCAGCCGGGGGGGGGTCAGGACAGAGACCCAGTACTTC. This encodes CASSRGGVRTETQYF.

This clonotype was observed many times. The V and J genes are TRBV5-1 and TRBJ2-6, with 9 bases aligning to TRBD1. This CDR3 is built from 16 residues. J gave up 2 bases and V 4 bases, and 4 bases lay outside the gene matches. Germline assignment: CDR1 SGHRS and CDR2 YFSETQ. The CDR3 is CASSVQGAPGANVLTF. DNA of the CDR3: TGCGCCAGCAGCGTACAGGGGGCCCCTGGGGCCAACGTCCTGACTTTC. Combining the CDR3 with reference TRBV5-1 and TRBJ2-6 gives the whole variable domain KAGVTQTPRYLIKTRGQQVTLSCSPISGHRSVSWYQQTPGQGLQFLFEYFSETQRNKGNFPGRFSGRQFSNSRSEMNVSTLELGDSALYLCASSVQGAPGANVLTFGAGSRLTVL.

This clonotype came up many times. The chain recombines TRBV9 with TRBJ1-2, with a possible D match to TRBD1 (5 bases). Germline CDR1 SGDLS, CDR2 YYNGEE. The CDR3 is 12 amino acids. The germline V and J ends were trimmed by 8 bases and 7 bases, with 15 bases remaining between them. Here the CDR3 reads CASRRQGLGYTF. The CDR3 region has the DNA TGTGCCAGTAGGCGGCAGGGACTTGGCTACACCTTC.

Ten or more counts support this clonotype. The CDR3 sequence is CASETGQGGTDTQYF. The CDR3 bases are TGCGCCAGCGAAACCGGACAGGGGGGAACAGATACGCAGTATTTT. The chain carries TRBV5-1 and TRBJ2-3; TRBD1 matches 10 bases. CDR1 and CDR2 from the germline V gene are SGHRS and YFSETQ. There are 15 residues in the CDR3. J lost 3 bases, V lost 7 bases, and 8 bases had no gene match.

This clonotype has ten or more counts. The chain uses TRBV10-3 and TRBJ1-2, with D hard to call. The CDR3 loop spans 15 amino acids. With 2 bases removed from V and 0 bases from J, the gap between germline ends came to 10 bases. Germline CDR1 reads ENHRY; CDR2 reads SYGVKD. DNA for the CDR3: TGTGCCATCAGTGAGGGCGGTCCGACTAACTATGGCTACACCTTC. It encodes CAISEGGPTNYGYTF.

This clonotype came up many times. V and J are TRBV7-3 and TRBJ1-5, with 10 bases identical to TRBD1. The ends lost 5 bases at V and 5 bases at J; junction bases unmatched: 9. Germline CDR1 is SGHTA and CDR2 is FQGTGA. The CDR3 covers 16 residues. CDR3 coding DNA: TGTGCCAGCAGCCCGACCTATGGGACAGGGGATCAGCCCCAGCATTTT. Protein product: CASSPTYGTGDQPQHF.

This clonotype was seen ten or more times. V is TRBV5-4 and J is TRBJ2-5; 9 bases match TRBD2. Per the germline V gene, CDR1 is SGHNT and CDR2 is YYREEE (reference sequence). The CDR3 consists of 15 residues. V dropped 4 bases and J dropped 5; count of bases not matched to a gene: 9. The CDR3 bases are TGTGCCAGCAGCCTAGCGGGGAGCGGGATGGAGACCCAGTACTTC. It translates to CASSLAGSGMETQYF.

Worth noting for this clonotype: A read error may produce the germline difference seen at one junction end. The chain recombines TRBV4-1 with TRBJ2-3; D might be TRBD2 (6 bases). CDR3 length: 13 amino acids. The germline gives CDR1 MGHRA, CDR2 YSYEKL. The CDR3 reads CARTPGGLDTQYF. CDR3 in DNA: TGTGCCAGGACCCCCGGGGGACTTGACACGCAGTATTTT.

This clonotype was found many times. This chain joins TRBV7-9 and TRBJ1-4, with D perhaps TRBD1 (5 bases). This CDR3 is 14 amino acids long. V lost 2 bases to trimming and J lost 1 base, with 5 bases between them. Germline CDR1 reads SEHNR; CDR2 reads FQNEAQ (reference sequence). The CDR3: CASSLQGTNEKLFF. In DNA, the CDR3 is TGTGCCAGCAGCTTACAGGGAACTAATGAAAAACTGTTTTTT.

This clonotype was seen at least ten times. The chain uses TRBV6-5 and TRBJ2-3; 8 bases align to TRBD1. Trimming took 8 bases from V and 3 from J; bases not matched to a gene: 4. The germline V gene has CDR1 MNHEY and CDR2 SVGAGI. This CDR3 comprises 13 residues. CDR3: CASGQGGTDTQYF. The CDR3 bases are TGTGCCAGCGGACAGGGCGGGACAGATACGCAGTATTTT.

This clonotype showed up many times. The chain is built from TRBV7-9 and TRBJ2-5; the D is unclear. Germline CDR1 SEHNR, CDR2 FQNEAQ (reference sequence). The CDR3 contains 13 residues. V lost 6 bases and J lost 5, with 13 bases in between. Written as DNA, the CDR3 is TGTGCCAGCAGTTTTAGCAGGTTGGAGACCCAGTACTTC. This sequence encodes CASSFSRLETQYF.

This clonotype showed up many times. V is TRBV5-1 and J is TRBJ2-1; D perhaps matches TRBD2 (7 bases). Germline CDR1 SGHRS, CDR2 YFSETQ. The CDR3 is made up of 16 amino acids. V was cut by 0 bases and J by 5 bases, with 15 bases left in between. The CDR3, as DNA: TGCGCCAGCAGCTTGGGAGCGGGGAAGGGGGACAATGAGCAGTTCTTC. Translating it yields CASSLGAGKGDNEQFF.